The 15 T cell receptor beta chains reported below all come from one sample, sequenced in a study of cytomegalovirus exposure and HLA in healthy donors. In the PCR, 60 Vbeta and 13 Jbeta primers were used. TCRdb keeps only in-frame clones here, not all; method: immunoSEQ multiplex PCR. The sample yields about 160,000 clones, roughly 80% seen once. The sequenced sample consisted of PBMCs. These receptors were taken from a man aged 18 to 30 in good health and CMV-seropositive.

The rearrangement uses TRBV18 and TRBJ2-5; 10 bases line up with TRBD2. Germline V gene lookup returns CDR1 KGHSH and CDR2 LQKENI. Germline trimming cut 3 bases from V and 5 bases from J; bases unmatched to any gene: 9. The CDR3 is made up of 16 amino acids. The CDR3 sequence: CASSPRLAGDGETQYF. CDR3 DNA: TGTGCCAGCTCACCTCGCCTAGCGGGAGACGGGGAGACCCAGTACTTC.

V gene TRBV27 combines with J gene TRBJ2-1; 7 bases align to TRBD1. This CDR3 has 14 amino acids. CDR1 is MNHEY, CDR2 SMNVEV, per germline (reference sequence). After removal of 8 bases from V and 3 bases from J, the junction contained 7 bases not matched to a gene. The CDR3 reads CASGNRGYYNEQFF. The CDR3, as DNA: TGTGCCAGCGGTAACAGGGGCTACTACAATGAGCAGTTCTTC.

This chain links TRBV7-2 with TRBJ1-3; tentatively, D is TRBD1 (5 bases). The CDR3 is 15 residues long. V lost 4 bases to trimming and J lost 4 bases, with 14 bases between them. The V gene's germline CDR1 is SGHTA and CDR2 FQGNSA. DNA of the CDR3: TGTGCCAGCAGCTCTCCCGGGGGAACGGGAAACACCATATATTTT. Protein product: CASSSPGGTGNTIYF.

This clone was detected once. For the CDR3, the DNA is TGTGCCAGCACCTCCCAGCTTGCCCCCGCCAGGGAGGGGGATACGCAGTATTTT. Translating gives CASTSQLAPAREGDTQYF. The chain couples TRBV13 to TRBJ2-3, with TRBD2 identical over 7 bases. The junction had 22 bases not matched to a gene; V was cut back by 7 bases and J by 6 bases. Per germline, CDR1 PRHDT and CDR2 FYEKMQ (reference sequence). The CDR3 runs 18 residues.

As concerns this clone: The junction and the germline gene differ at one end; a read error may be behind it. The chain joins TRBV27 to TRBJ2-7; 7 nucleotides align to TRBD1. The CDR3 sequence is 14 residues long. Germline V gene sequence: CDR1 MNHEY, CDR2 SMNVEV (reference sequence). CDR3 sequence (DNA): TGTGCCAGCAGTTGGACAGGTTTTAAGGAGGAGCAGCACTTC. Amino acid sequence: CASSWTGFKEEQHF.

V and J are TRBV9 and TRBJ1-6; TRBD1 is a possible D gene (6 bases). Between the trimmed V and J ends, which lost 0 bases and 7 bases, there was a span of 11 bases. The CDR3 totals 15 residues. CDR1 and CDR2 (germline): SGDLS, YYNGEE. CDR3 DNA: TGTGCCAGCAGCGTAGGTTCAGGGGTCAATTCACCCCTCCACTTT. Protein sequence: CASSVGSGVNSPLHF.

The chain recombines TRBV5-1 with TRBJ1-4; the D gene is possibly TRBD1 (5 bases). In germline, CDR1 is SGHRS, CDR2 YFSETQ. The CDR3 loop spans 16 amino acids. The ends were cut back, 0 bases at V and 5 bases at J, with 14 bases in the middle. CDR3 DNA sequence: TGCGCCAGCAGCTTGGGGGCGAGACAGACGAATGAAAAACTGTTTTTT. Translation gives CASSLGARQTNEKLFF.

The rearrangement joins TRBV4-3 to TRBJ2-3, with TRBD2 matching 9 bases. This CDR3 contains 15 residues. With 2 bases clipped from V and 5 bases from J, the junction kept 5 bases outside the gene matches. CDR1 and CDR2 from the germline V gene are LGHNA and YSLEER. The CDR3 sequence: CASSQQAGGGDTQYF. The CDR3 region has the DNA TGCGCCAGCAGCCAACAAGCGGGGGGAGGAGATACGCAGTATTTT.

This clone appeared once. V usage is TRBV7-2 and J usage is TRBJ2-3; maybe TRBD1 (5 bases). Germline CDR1 SGHTA, CDR2 FQGNSA. Deletions cut 5 bases from V and 2 bases from J, with 14 bases between. The CDR3 runs to 15 residues. CDR3 sequence: CASSIDKGPTDTQYF. In DNA form, the CDR3 reads TGTGCCAGCAGCATCGACAAGGGGCCCACAGATACGCAGTATTTT.

The J gene is TRBJ2-1, the V gene TRBV19, with 14 bases matching TRBD2. The CDR3 spans 16 residues. Germline loops: CDR1 LNHDA, CDR2 SQIVND (reference sequence). After removal of 8 bases from V and 6 bases from J, the junction contained 9 bases not matched to a gene. The CDR3 DNA reads as TGTGCCAGTTCCCGGACCGGGACTAGCGGGAGCAATGAGCAGTTCTTC. It codes for CASSRTGTSGSNEQFF.

V and J are TRBV5-4 and TRBJ1-5; perhaps TRBD1 as D (6 bases). Trimming shortened V by 5 bases and J by 2 bases, and 17 bases separated the two germline ends. The CDR3 consists of 16 residues. CDR1 is SGHNT, CDR2 YYREEE, per germline (reference sequence). The CDR3 loop reads CASSRWVQGGNQPQHF. The CDR3 DNA is TGTGCCAGCAGTCGTTGGGTACAGGGTGGCAATCAGCCCCAGCATTTT.

The chain joins TRBV27 to TRBJ2-6, with 9 positions matching TRBD1. This CDR3 is built from 17 residues. CDR1 and CDR2 (germline): MNHEY, SMNVEV (reference sequence). The junction had 8 bases not matched to a gene; V was cut back by 8 bases and J by 0 bases. CDR3 DNA: TGTGCCAGCCGTATGGGACAGGGCCTCTCTGGGGCCAACGTCCTGACTTTC. It is translated as CASRMGQGLSGANVLTF.

This chain joins TRBV5-4 and TRBJ2-2, with 9 bases matching TRBD2. CDR3 length: 18 amino acids. Looked up from germline, CDR1 is SGHNT and CDR2 is YYREEE (reference sequence). The ends lost 1 base at V and 4 bases at J; junction bases unmatched: 11. CDR3 sequence (DNA): TGTGCCAGCAGCTTGAGAGTTCGTAGCGGGGGAGGCACCGGGGAGCTGTTTTTT. Its protein is CASSLRVRSGGGTGELFF. Full variable domain (outside the CDR3, taken from reference TRBV5-4 and TRBJ2-2): ETGVTQSPTHLIKTRGQQVTLRCSSQSGHNTVSWYQQALGQGPQFIFQYYREEENGRGNFPPRFSGLQFPNYSSELNVNALELDDSALYLCASSLRVRSGGGTGELFFGEGSRLTVL.

The V gene is TRBV5-1, the J gene TRBJ2-2; no reliable D call. CDR1 and CDR2 (germline): SGHRS, YFSETQ. CDR3 length equals 15 residues. Trimming removed 4 bases from V and 6 bases from J, with 16 bases in between. Here the CDR3 DNA reads TGCGCCAGCAGCCCCTCCCCCCAGGTCCCCGGGGAGCTGTTTTTT. This translates into CASSPSPQVPGELFF.

The V gene is TRBV7-2, the J gene TRBJ2-2, with no clear D. The CDR3 is 12 residues long. V lost 0 bases, J lost 6 bases, and 2 bases lay in between. In germline, CDR1 is SGHTA, CDR2 FQGNSA. CDR3 sequence reads: CASSLAAGELFF. CDR3 DNA: TGTGCCAGCAGCTTAGCCGCCGGGGAGCTGTTTTTT.